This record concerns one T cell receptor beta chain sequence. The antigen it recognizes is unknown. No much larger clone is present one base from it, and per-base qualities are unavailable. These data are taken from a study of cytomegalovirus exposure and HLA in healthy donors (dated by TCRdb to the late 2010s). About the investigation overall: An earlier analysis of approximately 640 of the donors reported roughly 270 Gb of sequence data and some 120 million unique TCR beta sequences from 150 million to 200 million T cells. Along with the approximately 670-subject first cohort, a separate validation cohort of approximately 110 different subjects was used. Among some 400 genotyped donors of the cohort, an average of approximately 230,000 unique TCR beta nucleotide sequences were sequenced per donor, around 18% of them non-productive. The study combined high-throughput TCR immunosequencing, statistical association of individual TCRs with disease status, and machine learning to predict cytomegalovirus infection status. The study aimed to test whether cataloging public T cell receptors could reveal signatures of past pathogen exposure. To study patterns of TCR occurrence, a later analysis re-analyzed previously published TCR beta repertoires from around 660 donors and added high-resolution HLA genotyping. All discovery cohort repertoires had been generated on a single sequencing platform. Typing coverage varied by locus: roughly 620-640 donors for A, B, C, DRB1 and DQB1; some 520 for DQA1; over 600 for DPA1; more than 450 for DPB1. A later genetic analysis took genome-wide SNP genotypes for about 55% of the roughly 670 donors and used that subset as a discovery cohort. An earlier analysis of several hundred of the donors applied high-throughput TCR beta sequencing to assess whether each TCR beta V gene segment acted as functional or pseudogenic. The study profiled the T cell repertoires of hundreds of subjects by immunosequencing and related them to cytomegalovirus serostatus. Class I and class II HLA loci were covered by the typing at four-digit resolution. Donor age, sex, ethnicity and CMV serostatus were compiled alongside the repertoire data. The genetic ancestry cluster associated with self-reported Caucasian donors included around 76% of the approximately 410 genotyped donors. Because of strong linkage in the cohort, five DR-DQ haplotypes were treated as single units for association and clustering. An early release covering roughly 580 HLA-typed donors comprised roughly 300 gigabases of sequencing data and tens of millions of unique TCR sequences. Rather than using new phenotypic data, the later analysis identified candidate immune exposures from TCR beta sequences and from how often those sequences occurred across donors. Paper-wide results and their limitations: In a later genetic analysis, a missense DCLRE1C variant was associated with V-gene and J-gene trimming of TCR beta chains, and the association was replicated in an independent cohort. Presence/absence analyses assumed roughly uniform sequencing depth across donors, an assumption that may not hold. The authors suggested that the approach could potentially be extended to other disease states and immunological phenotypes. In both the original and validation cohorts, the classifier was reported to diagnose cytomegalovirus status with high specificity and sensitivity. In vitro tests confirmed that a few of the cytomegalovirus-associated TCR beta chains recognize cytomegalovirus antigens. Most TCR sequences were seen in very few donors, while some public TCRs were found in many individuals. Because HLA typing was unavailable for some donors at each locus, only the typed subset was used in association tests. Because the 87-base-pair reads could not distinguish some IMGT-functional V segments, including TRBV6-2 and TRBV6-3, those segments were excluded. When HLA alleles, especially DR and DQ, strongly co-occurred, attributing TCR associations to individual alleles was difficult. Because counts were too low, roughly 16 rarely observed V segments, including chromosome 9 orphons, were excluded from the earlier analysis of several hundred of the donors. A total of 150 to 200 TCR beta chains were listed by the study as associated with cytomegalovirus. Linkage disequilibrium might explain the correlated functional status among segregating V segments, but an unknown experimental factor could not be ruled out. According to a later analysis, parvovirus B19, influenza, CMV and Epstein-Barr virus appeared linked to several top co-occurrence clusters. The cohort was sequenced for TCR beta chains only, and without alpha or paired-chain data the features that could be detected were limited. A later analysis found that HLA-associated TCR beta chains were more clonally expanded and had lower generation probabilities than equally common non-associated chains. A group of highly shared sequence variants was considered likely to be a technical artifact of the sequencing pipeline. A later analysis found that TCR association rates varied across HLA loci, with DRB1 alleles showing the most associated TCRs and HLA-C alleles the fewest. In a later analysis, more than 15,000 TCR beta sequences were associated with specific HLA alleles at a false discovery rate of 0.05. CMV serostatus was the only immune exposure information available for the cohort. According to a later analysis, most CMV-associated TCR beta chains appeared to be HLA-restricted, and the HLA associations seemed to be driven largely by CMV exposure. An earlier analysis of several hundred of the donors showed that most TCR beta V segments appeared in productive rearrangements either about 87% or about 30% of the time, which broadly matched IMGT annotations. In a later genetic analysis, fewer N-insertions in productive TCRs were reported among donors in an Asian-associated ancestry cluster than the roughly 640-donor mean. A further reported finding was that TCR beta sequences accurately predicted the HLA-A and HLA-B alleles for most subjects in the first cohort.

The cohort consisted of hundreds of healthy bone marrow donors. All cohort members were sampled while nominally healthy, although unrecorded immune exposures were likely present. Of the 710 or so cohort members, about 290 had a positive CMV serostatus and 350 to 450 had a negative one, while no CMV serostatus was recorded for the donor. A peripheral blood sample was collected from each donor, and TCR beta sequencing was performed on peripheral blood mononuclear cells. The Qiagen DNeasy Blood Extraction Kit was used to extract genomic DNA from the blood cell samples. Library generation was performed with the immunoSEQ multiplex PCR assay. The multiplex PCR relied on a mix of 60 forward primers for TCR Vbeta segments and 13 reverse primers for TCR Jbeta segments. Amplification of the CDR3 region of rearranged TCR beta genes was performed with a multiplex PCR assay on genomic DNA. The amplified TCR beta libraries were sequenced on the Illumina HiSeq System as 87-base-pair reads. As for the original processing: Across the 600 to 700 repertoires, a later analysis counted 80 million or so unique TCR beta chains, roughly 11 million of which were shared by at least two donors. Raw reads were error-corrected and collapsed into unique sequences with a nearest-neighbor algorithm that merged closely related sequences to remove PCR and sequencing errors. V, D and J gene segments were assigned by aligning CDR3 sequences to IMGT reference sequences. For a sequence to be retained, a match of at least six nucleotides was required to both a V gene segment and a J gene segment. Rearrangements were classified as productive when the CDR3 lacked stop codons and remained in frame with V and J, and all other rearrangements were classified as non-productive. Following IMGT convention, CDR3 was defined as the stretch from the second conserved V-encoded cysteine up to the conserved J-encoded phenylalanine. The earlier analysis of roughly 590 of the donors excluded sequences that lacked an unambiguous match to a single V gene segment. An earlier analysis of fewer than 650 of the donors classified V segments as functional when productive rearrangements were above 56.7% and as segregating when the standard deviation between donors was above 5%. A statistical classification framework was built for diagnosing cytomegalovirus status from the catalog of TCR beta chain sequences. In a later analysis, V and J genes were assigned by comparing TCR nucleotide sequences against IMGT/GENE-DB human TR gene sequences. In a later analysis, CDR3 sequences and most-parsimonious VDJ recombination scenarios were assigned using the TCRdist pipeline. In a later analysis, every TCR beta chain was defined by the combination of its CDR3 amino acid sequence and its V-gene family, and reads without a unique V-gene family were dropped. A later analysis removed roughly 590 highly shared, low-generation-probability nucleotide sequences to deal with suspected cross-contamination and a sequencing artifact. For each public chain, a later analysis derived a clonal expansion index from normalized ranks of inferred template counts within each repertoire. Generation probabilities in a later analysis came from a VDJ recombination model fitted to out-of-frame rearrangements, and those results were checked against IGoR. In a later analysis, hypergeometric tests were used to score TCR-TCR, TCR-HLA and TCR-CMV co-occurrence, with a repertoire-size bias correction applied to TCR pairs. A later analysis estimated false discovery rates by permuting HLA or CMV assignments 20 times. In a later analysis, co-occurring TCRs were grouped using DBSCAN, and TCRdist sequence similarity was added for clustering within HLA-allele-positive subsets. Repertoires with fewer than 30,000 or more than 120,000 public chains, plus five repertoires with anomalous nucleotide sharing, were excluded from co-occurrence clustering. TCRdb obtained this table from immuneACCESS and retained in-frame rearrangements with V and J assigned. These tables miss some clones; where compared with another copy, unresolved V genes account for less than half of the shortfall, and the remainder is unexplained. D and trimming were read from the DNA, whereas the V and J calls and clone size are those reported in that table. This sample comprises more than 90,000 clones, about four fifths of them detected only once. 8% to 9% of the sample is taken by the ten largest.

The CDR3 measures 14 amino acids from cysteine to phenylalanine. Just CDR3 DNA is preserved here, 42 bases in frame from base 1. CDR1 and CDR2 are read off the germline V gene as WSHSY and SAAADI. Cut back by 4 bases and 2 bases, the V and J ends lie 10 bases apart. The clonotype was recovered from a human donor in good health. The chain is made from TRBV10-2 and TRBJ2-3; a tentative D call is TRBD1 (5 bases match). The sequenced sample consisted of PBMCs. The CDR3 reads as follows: CASSVGPNTDTQYF. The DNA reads TGCGCCAGCAGTGTGGGGCCAAACACAGATACGCAGTATTTT.